This T cell receptor (beta chain) is drawn from a study of a mutant IDH1 vaccine in newly diagnosed glioma. Study-wide context: Treatment recipients were about 60% male and around 40% female, and their mean age was roughly 40 years.

General study results and limits: Among patients, roughly 95% showed immune responses induced by the vaccine. Seemingly, top peripheral T cell clonotype changes bore no relation to pseudoprogression.

Time point given: baseline, week 1 (first vaccination visit). Treatment indicated: pre-vaccination baseline after standard-of-care therapy. Germline lookup yields CDR1 SGHTA and CDR2 FQGNSA. The CDR3 is 15 amino acids. With V trimmed by 1 base and J by 4 bases, 7 bases remained unmatched. A single count supports this clone. Antigen unknown. The assay was immunoSEQ multiplex PCR, and TCRdb's table has in-frame clones only and misses some. The repertoire holds about 33,000 clones, with approximately 91% as singletons. The receptor comes from a woman in her thirties or forties with glioma. This chain connects TRBV7-2 to TRBJ2-7, with 7 positions matching TRBD2. This specimen consisted of PBMCs, obtained from a glioma patient treated with radiotherapy, temozolomide or both. In nucleotides, the CDR3 is TGTGCCAGCAGCTTAGGGGGCGCGGGAGATTACGAGCAGTACTTC. Its translation: CASSLGGAGDYEQYF.